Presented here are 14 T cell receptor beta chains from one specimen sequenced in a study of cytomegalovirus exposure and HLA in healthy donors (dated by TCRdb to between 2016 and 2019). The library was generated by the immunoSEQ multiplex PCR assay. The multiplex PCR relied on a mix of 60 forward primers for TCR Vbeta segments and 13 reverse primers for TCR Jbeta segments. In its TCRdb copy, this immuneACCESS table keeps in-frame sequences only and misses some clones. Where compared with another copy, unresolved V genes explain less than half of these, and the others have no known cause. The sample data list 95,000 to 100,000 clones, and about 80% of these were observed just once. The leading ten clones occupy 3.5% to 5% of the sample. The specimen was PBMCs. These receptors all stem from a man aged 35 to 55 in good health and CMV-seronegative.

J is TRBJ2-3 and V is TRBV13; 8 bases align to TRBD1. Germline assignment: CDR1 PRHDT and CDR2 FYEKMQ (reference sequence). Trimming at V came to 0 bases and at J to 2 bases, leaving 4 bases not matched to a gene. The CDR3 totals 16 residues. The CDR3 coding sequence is TGTGCCAGCAGCTTAGGCGACAGGGGCTCCACAGATACGCAGTATTTT. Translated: CASSLGDRGSTDTQYF.

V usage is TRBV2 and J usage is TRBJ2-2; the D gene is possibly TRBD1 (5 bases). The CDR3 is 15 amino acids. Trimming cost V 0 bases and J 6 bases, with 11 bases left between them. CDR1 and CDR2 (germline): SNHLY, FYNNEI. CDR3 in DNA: TGTGCCAGCAGTGAAGCGGCAGGGTGGGCCGGGGAGCTGTTTTTT. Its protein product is CASSEAAGWAGELFF.

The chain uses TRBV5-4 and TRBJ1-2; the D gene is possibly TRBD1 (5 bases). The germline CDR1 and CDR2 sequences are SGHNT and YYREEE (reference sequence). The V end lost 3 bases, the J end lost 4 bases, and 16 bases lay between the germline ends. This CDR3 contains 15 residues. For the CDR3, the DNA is TGTGCCAGCAGCTGGGGGGGTGTCCTCGCCTATGGCTACACCTTC. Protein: CASSWGGVLAYGYTF.

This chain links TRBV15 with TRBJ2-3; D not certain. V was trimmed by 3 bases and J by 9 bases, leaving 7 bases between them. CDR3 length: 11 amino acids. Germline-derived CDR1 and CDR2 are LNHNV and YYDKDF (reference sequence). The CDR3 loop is CATSSVVTQYF. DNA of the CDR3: TGTGCCACCAGCAGCGTCGTCACGCAGTATTTT.

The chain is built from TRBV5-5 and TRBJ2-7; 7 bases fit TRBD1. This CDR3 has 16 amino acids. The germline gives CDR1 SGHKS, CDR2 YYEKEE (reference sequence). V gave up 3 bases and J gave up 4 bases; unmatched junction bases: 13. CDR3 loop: CASSWTSRDREYEQYV. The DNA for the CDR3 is TGTGCCAGCAGCTGGACTTCCCGGGACAGAGAGTACGAGCAGTACGTC.

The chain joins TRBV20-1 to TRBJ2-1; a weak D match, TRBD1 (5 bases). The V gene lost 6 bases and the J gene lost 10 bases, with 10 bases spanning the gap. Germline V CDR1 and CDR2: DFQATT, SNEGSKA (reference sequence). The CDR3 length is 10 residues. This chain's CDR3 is CSALGPEQFF. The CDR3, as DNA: TGCAGTGCCCTGGGGCCCGAGCAGTTCTTC.

The CDR3 DNA sequence: TGTGCTAGTGACGGCAGGTCGGGATCGATGAACACTGAAGCTTTCTTT. It translates to CASDGRSGSMNTEAFF. The chain is built from TRBV12-5 and TRBJ1-1; D ambiguous. Germline values: CDR1 LGHNT, CDR2 FRNRAP. This CDR3 has 16 amino acids. Trimming left V 7 bases short and J 0 bases short, with 18 bases between.

Here the CDR3 reads CASSDNRGQGEAFF. The CDR3 DNA sequence: TGCGCCAGCAGTGATAACAGGGGGCAAGGTGAAGCTTTCTTT. The V gene is TRBV10-2, the J gene TRBJ1-1, with 9 bases identical to TRBD1. The CDR3 runs to 14 residues. Germline-derived CDR1 and CDR2 are WSHSY and SAAADI. V lost 3 bases and J lost 7; bases outside the gene matches: 6.

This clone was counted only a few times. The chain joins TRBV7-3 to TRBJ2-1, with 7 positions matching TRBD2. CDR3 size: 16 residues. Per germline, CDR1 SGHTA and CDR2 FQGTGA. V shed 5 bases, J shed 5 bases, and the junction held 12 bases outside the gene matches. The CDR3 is CASSPPRRGRHNEQFF. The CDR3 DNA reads TGTGCCAGCAGCCCCCCGAGGCGGGGGAGACACAATGAGCAGTTCTTC. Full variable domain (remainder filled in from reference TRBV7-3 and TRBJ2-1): GAGVSQTPSNKVTEKGKYVELRCDPISGHTALYWYRQSLGQGPEFLIYFQGTGAADDSGLPNDRFFAVRPEGSVSTLKIQRTERGDSAVYLCASSPPRRGRHNEQFFGPGTRLTVL.

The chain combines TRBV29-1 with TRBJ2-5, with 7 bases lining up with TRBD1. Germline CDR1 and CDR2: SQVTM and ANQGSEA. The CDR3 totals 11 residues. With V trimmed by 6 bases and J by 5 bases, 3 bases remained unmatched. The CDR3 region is CSVRQGETQYF. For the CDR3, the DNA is TGCAGCGTAAGACAGGGCGAGACCCAGTACTTC.

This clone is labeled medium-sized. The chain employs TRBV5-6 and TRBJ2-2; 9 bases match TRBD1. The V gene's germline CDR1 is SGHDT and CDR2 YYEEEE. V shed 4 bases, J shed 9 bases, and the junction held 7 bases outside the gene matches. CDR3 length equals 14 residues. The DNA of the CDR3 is TGTGCCAGCAGCCCGGGGACAGGGTTAAGGGAGCTGTTTTTT. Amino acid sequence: CASSPGTGLRELFF.

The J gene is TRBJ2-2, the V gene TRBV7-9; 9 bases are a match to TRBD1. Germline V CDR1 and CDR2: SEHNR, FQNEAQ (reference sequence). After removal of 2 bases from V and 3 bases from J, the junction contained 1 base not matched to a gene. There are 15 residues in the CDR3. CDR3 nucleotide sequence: TGTGCCAGCAGCTTAACAGGGGGCGACACCGGGGAGCTGTTTTTT. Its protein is CASSLTGGDTGELFF.

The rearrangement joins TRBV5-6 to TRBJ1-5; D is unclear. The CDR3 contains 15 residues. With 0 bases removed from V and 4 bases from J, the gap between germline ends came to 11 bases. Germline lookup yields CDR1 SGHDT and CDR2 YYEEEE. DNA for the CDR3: TGTGCCAGCAGCTTGGCAGGTACCACAAATCAGCCCCAGCATTTT. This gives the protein CASSLAGTTNQPQHF.

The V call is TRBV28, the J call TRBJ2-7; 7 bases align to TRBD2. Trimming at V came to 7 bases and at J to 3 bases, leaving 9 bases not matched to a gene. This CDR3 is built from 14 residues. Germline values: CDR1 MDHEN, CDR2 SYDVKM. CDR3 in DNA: TGTGCCAGCAACCCCGGGGGGACTCACTACGAGCAGTACGTC. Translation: CASNPGGTHYEQYV.